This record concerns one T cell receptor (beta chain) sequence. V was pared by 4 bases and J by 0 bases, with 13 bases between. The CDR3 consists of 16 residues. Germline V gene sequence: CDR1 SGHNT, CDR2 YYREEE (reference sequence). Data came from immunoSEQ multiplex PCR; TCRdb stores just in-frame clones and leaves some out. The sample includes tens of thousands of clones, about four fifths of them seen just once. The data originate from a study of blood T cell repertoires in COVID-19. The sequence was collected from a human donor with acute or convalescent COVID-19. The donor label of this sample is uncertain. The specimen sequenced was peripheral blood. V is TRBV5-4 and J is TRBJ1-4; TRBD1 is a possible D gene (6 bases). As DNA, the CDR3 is TGTGCCAGCAGCATCGGGACACTTGCAACTAATGAAAAACTGTTTTTT. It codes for CASSIGTLATNEKLFF.